The sequence of this TCR beta chain was determined in a study of STAT3 mutations in large granular lymphocyte leukemia (dated by TCRdb to between 2017 and 2020). Regarding the research as a whole: In roughly half of the longitudinally sequenced T-LGLL patients, canonical activating STAT3 mutations were detected. Over half of the T-LGLL patients were given one or more immunosuppressive therapy regimens, and around 40% of those treated had a hematologic response. To reconstruct clonal hierarchy and dynamics, serial deep sequencing of TCRbeta CDR3 and STAT3 was performed in patients with T-cell large granular lymphocyte leukemia. Roughly 18 representative T-LGLL cases were selected from an initial cohort of about 200 LGL patients for longitudinal TCRbeta and STAT3 sequencing. Two patients with natural killer LGL leukemia were also sequenced longitudinally as controls within the study. On average, sequencing was done at 3 to 4 time points per patient, with the number of samplings ranging from 2 to 8. General findings and caveats noted by the study authors: TCR clonotype switching after therapy was seen in about 30% of the 18 patients, with all newly emerging clones being STAT3 wild type. At least one immunodominant TCRbeta clonotype was present in every T-LGLL patient, and multiple immunodominant subclonotypes appeared in about half of the T-LGLL patients. Because no samples were available when a clone first appeared, clonal expansion had to be inferred from samplings taken at other points. Dominant TCR clone burden was found to exceed STAT3 mutant burden in several patients, suggesting that STAT3 mutation arose secondarily within a pre-expanded clone. Because codominant clonotypes persisted in some patients, a small but highly pathogenic clone may have been missed. Linking therapy response to changes in TCR clonal burden was complicated by variable intervals between samplings and by differing treatment regimens.

TCRbeta libraries were sequenced on an Illumina MiSeq, and an average of about 41,000 productive templates per sample was obtained. Using multiplex PCR amplification, the immunoSEQ assay generated the TCRbeta CDR3 libraries. The authors' analysis ran thus. Repertoire diversity was computed as previously defined, with values near 0 indicating extremely monoclonal samples. The table was pulled from immuneACCESS by TCRdb, which kept in-frame rearrangements only. Such tables lose some clones; where checked, under half of the loss comes from unresolved V genes, and the rest has no known cause. V and J calls and clone size follow that table, whereas D and trimming were derived from the DNA. This sample has about 40,000 clones in its table, and roughly 84% of those were observed once. Of the sample, over 0.35% is held by the ten largest clones. This clone was picked up one time. Its antigen is still unknown. The record has no base qualities; no much larger clone is one base away.

The same DNA, extracted from blood mononuclear cells, served for both TCR sequencing and STAT3 sequencing. The CDR3, from cysteine to phenylalanine, totals 16 residues. The kept DNA is CDR3 alone, 48 bases in frame from the first base. Trimmed from V: 3 bases; trimmed from J: 0 bases; junction bases lacking a gene match: 4. The germline V gene sets CDR1 to ENHRY and CDR2 to SYGVKD. The clonotype originates from a human donor with T large granular lymphocyte leukemia. Some clones in this sample may be carry-over from other donors' samples. Here the chain combines TRBV10-3 and TRBJ1-4; TRBD1 lines up with 7 middle nucleotides. Sequencing was carried out using PBMCs. The DNA sequence reads TGTGCCATCAGTGAACAGGGGAGAACAACTAATGAAAAACTGTTTTTT. This sequence encodes CAISEQGRTTNEKLFF.